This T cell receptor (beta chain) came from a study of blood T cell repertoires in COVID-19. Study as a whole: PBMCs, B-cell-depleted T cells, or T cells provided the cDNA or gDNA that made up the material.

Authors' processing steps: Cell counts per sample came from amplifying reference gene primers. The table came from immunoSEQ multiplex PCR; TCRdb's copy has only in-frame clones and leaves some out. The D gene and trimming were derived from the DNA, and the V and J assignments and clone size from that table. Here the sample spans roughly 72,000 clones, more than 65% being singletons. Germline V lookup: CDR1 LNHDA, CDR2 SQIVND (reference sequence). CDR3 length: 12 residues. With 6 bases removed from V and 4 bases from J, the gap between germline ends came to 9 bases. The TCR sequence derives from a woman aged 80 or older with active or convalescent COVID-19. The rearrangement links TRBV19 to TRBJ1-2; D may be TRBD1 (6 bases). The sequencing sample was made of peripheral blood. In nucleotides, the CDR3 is TGTGCCAGTAGCCGAGGGGGCTATGGCTACACCTTC. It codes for CASSRGGYGYTF.